This TCR beta chain was recovered during a study of human T cells and chemical hapten exposure. The CDR3 runs to 12 residues. V lost 7 bases to trimming and J lost 7 bases, with 14 bases between them. Germline V gene sequence: CDR1 SGDLS, CDR2 YYNGEE. Stated time point: patch test 1, 2 weeks after DPC sensitization. The treatment: therapeutic diphenylcyclopropenone sensitization with weekly scalp DPC. The authors extracted total RNA from unfractionated whole blood. The donor pool consisted of alopecia patients aged 18 to 70 years, considered suitable for DPC. This clonotype has at least ten counts. MiXCR, applied by TCRdb to the RACE reads, yields one record per CDR3 protein. This sample yields some 43,000 distinct CDR3 sequences, of which 3% to 4% are seen a single time; around 26% belongs to the top ten.

The sequence came from a man aged 45-60 years with alopecia areata. Some clones in this sample may be carry-over from other donors' samples. This chain joins TRBV9 and TRBJ2-5; D call uncertain. Material: whole blood, obtained in connection with sensitization to the hapten diphenylcyclopropenone (DPC). The CDR3 DNA reads TGTGCCAGCGTGGGCTCCGGCGGGACCCAGTACTTC. This codes for CASVGSGGTQYF.